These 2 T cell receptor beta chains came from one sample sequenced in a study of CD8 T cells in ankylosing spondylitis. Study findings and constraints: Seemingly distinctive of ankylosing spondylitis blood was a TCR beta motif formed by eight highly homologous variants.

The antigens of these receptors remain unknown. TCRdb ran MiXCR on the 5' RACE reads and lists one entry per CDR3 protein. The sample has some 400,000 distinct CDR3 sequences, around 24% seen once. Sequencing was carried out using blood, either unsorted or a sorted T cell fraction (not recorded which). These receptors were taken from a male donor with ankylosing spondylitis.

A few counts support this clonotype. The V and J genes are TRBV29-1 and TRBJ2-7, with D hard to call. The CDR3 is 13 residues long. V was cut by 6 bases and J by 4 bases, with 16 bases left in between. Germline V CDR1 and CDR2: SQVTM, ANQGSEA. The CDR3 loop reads CSVLSFDKYEQYF. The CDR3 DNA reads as TGCAGCGTCCTGTCTTTCGACAAGTACGAGCAGTACTTC.

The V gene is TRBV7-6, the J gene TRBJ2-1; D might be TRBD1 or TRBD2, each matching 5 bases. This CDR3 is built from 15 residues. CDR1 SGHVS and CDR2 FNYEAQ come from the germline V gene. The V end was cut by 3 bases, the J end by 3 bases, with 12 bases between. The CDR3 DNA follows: TGTGCCAGCAGCTTTGGGGGAGTGAACTACAATGAGCAGTTCTTC. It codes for CASSFGGVNYNEQFF.